Below, 19 T cell receptor beta chains from the same sample are listed, as sequenced in a study of cytomegalovirus exposure and HLA in healthy donors (dated by TCRdb to 2017 to 2019). To prepare the library, the immunoSEQ multiplex PCR assay was applied. The multiplex PCR relied on a mix of 60 forward primers for TCR Vbeta segments and 13 reverse primers for TCR Jbeta segments. TCRdb took over this immuneACCESS table, retaining in-frame rearrangements with V and J assigned. Such tables are incomplete; in checked studies, under half of the missing clones stem from an unresolved V gene, and the remainder is unexplained. Counted in this sample were around 99,000 clones; roughly 69% of them appeared once. The leading ten clones occupy roughly 5.5% of the sample. Sequencing used PBMCs. These receptors came from a woman aged 70-85 years in good health and CMV-seropositive.

The sample holds one count of this clone. The CDR3: CASSFGTLNTEAFF. The CDR3 DNA reads as TGTGCCAGCAGCTTTGGGACATTAAACACTGAAGCTTTCTTT. The chain has TRBV7-2 and TRBJ1-1; a weak D match, TRBD1 (6 bases). Germline CDR1 reads SGHTA; CDR2 reads FQGNSA. This CDR3 comprises 14 residues. V lost 3 bases and J 2 bases, leaving 10 bases between the germline ends.

In DNA form, the CDR3 reads TGTGCCAGCAGTCCTGGGACAGTTAATCAGCCCCAGCATTTT. The encoded protein is CASSPGTVNQPQHF. The chain is built from TRBV27 and TRBJ1-5, with TRBD1 matching 7 bases. From germline, CDR1 is MNHEY and CDR2 SMNVEV (reference sequence). Losses at the gene ends were 5 bases for V and 4 bases for J; bases not matched to a gene: 5. There are 14 residues in the CDR3.

The gene calls are TRBV6-1 and TRBJ2-3, with TRBD1 matching 8 bases. This CDR3 comprises 15 residues. Germline values: CDR1 MNHNS, CDR2 SASEGT. V lost 7 bases, J lost 2 bases, and 8 bases stayed unmatched. DNA for the CDR3: TGTGCCAGCAAGCAGGGGCAGGGGGCCACAGATACGCAGTATTTT. Its translation is CASKQGQGATDTQYF.

The chain uses TRBV5-1 and TRBJ2-5; 9 nucleotides line up with TRBD1. The CDR3 runs to 14 residues. Germline CDR1 reads SGHRS; CDR2 reads YFSETQ. V shed 4 bases, J shed 3 bases, and the junction held 4 bases outside the gene matches. DNA for the CDR3: TGCGCCAGCAGCCCGGGACAGGGCGAAGAGACCCAGTACTTC. It is translated as CASSPGQGEETQYF.

This clone has just a few counts. This sequence joins TRBV6-6 and TRBJ1-2, with 12 bases matching TRBD1. Germline CDR1 is MNHNY and CDR2 is SVGAGI (reference sequence). With V trimmed by 5 bases and J by 7 bases, 8 bases remained unmatched. There are 15 residues in the CDR3. CDR3 sequence reads: CASSTGTGGSSGYTF. The CDR3 DNA follows: TGTGCCAGCAGTACCGGGACAGGGGGCTCGTCTGGCTACACCTTC.

The chain links TRBV19 to TRBJ1-4, with 11 positions matching TRBD1. This CDR3 comprises 15 residues. Per germline, CDR1 LNHDA and CDR2 SQIVND (reference sequence). V lost 5 bases to trimming and J lost 4 bases; unmatched junction nucleotides: 3. Written as DNA, the CDR3 is TGTGCCAGTAGTGAAGGGACAGGGGGTAATGAAAAACTGTTTTTT. This translates into CASSEGTGGNEKLFF.

This clone came up a few times. CDR3 region: CASSRSGLVMGTQYF. DNA for the CDR3: TGTGCCAGCTCAAGGTCGGGGTTGGTAATGGGTACGCAGTATTTT. This sequence joins TRBV18 and TRBJ2-3, with D possibly being TRBD2 (5 bases). This CDR3 is built from 15 residues. CDR1 and CDR2 (germline): KGHSH, LQKENI. V dropped 5 bases and J dropped 8 bases, with 20 bases sitting between them.

This clone has a handful of counts. The chain carries TRBV19 and TRBJ1-1; the D is unclear. The CDR3 is made up of 11 amino acids. Trimming left V 6 bases short and J 5 bases short, with 7 bases between. CDR1 and CDR2 (germline): LNHDA, SQIVND (reference sequence). CDR3 residues: CASRSRTEAFF. Written as DNA, the CDR3 is TGTGCCAGTAGGTCACGGACTGAAGCTTTCTTT.

This clone was seen only a few times. The chain recombines TRBV10-3 with TRBJ1-1; TRBD1 matches 9 bases. The trim removed 6 bases at V and 6 bases at J, leaving 8 bases unmatched. CDR3 size: 14 residues. Germline CDR1 ENHRY, CDR2 SYGVKD. CDR3 nucleotide sequence: TGTGCCATCAGCAAGGGACAGGGCGGTTCTGAAGCTTTCTTT. It codes for CAISKGQGGSEAFF.

This clone was detected only a few times. This chain joins TRBV7-2 and TRBJ2-3; a weak D match, TRBD2 (7 bases). Per germline, CDR1 SGHTA and CDR2 FQGNSA. This CDR3 contains 16 residues. Between the trimmed V and J ends, which lost 5 bases and 0 bases, there was a span of 15 bases. The CDR3 nucleotides read TGTGCCAGCAGCCGACTGGGGGGGCGGAGCACAGATACGCAGTATTTT. Translated: CASSRLGGRSTDTQYF.

The chain couples TRBV5-4 to TRBJ2-2, with 8 bases fitting TRBD2. Trimming at V came to 4 bases and at J to 0 bases, leaving 5 bases not matched to a gene. The CDR3 is 16 residues long. Germline V gives CDR1 SGHNT, CDR2 YYREEE (reference sequence). The CDR3 loop is CASSRGGLTNTGELFF. The CDR3 nucleotides are TGTGCCAGCAGCCGGGGGGGACTAACGAACACCGGGGAGCTGTTTTTT.

V usage is TRBV9 and J usage is TRBJ2-7; D remains unclear. V lost 0 bases and J lost 3, with 7 bases in between. Germline CDR1 SGDLS, CDR2 YYNGEE. There are 13 residues in the CDR3. DNA for the CDR3: TGTGCCAGCAGCGTAGACTCGGGCTACGAGCAGTACTTC. It encodes CASSVDSGYEQYF.

This clone has just a few counts. The rearrangement uses TRBV10-3 and TRBJ2-1, with D hard to call. Germline V lookup: CDR1 ENHRY, CDR2 SYGVKD. Deletions cut 6 bases from V and 2 bases from J, with 8 bases between. The CDR3 has 13 amino acids. CDR3 DNA: TGTGCCATCAGGTGGGCCCCCTACAATGAGCAGTTCTTC. Translation gives CAIRWAPYNEQFF.

This chain uses TRBV19 with TRBJ2-7, with 9 bases aligning to TRBD1. The CDR3 has 14 amino acids. The V gene end was trimmed by 6 bases and the J gene end by 7 bases; junction bases not matched to a gene: 10. Germline CDR1 is LNHDA and CDR2 is SQIVND (reference sequence). CDR3 loop: CASRGDRVWEEQYF. The CDR3 bases are TGTGCCAGTAGAGGGGACAGGGTATGGGAGGAGCAGTACTTC.

The chain uses TRBV7-2 and TRBJ1-1, with 7 bases that match TRBD1. The trim removed 5 bases at V and 4 bases at J, leaving 10 bases unmatched. CDR3 length equals 15 residues. Germline lookup yields CDR1 SGHTA and CDR2 FQGNSA. CDR3 nucleotides: TGTGCCAGCAGCGCCCTACAGGGGTCCTCCACTGAAGCTTTCTTT. This gives the protein CASSALQGSSTEAFF.

The chain is built from TRBV6-5 and TRBJ1-1; D is unresolved. Trimming removed 6 bases from V and 4 bases from J, with 18 bases in between. Germline V gene lookup returns CDR1 MNHEY and CDR2 SVGAGI. The length of the CDR3 is 15 residues. The CDR3 sequence: CASRGRVTGSTEAFF. Written as DNA, the CDR3 is TGTGCCAGCAGAGGACGGGTCACGGGGAGCACTGAAGCTTTCTTT.

The chain combines TRBV4-2 with TRBJ1-1, with TRBD1 as a possible D gene (5 bases). Deletions cut 0 bases from V and 2 bases from J, with 13 bases between. CDR3 length: 16 residues. Germline CDR1 reads LGHNA; CDR2 reads YNFKEQ. The CDR3 DNA reads as TGTGCCAGCAGCCAAGATCTAGGCCGGACAAACACTGAAGCTTTCTTT. This codes for CASSQDLGRTNTEAFF.

This rearrangement joins TRBV27 to TRBJ2-2; unclear D gene. The germline CDR1 and CDR2 sequences are MNHEY and SMNVEV (reference sequence). The CDR3 covers 13 residues. Trimming removed 5 bases from V and 1 base from J, with 5 bases in between. CDR3 nucleotides: TGTGCCAGCAGTCGAGAGAACACCGGGGAGCTGTTTTTT. This translates into CASSRENTGELFF.

This CDR3 is CASSGQRNTEAFF. CDR3 DNA: TGTGCCAGCAGTGGACAGAGGAACACTGAAGCTTTCTTT. The rearrangement links TRBV2 to TRBJ1-1; D perhaps matches TRBD1 (5 bases). Trimming took 4 bases from V and 1 from J, leaving 7 bases between them. Germline CDR1 SNHLY, CDR2 FYNNEI. CDR3 length equals 13 residues.